Listed here are 20 T cell receptor beta chains from one sample, sequenced in a study of T cell repertoires in cytomegalovirus infection (dated by TCRdb to 2018 to 2020). TCRdb shows the sequencer as Illumina HiSeq 1500. The public reads were run again by TCRdb, first through fastp at Q25 and then through MiXCR, and only productive beta chains were kept. Here each entry gathers all rows of one CDR3 protein and keeps the most common genes and DNA. This sample has around 530,000 distinct CDR3 sequences in its table, and more than 20% of those were observed once. Jointly, the top ten make up under 15% of the sample. The material sequenced was PBMCs. Receptor source: a human donor in good health (CMV status not recorded). Some clones in this sample may be carry-over from other donors' samples.

The table lists this clonotype with many counts. V is TRBV7-8 and J is TRBJ2-7, with 7 nucleotides matching TRBD2. Germline trimming cut 4 bases from V and 2 bases from J; bases unmatched to any gene: 2. Germline values: CDR1 SGHVS, CDR2 FQNEAQ. This CDR3 spans 13 amino acids. For the CDR3, the DNA is TGTGCCAGCAGCTGGGGGGGAACCTACGAGCAGTACGTC. It codes for CASSWGGTYEQYV.

The V and J genes are TRBV11-2 and TRBJ2-2, with D unresolved. The CDR3 has 15 amino acids. Trimming took off 4 bases at V and 1 base at J, with 10 bases between the two ends. Germline lookup yields CDR1 SGHAT and CDR2 FQNNGV. The CDR3: CASSSTTMNTGELFF. CDR3 coding DNA: TGTGCCAGCAGCTCCACCACAATGAACACCGGGGAGCTGTTTTTT.

The rearrangement uses TRBV4-3 and TRBJ1-5; TRBD1 is a possible D gene (6 bases). The CDR3 loop spans 15 amino acids. Trimming removed 3 bases from V and 7 bases from J, with 16 bases in between. Germline CDR1 and CDR2: LGHNA and YSLEER. The CDR3 here is CASSQFRGDRQPQHF. For the CDR3, the DNA is TGCGCCAGCAGCCAGTTTAGGGGGGATCGCCAGCCCCAGCATTTT.

As to this clonotype: At one end the junction does not follow the germline gene, possibly because of a read error. This chain connects TRBV29-1 to TRBJ1-1; the D gene is possibly TRBD1 (5 bases). Per the germline V gene, CDR1 is SQVTM and CDR2 is ANQGSEA. The CDR3 is 12 amino acids. The DNA for the CDR3 is TGCAGCGTTGATCGGGGGAACGCTGAAGCTTTCTTT. Protein sequence: CSVDRGNAEAFF.

This clonotype was detected ten times or more. The gene calls are TRBV7-6 and TRBJ1-6; D is unclear. CDR1 is SGHVS and CDR2 is FNYEAQ in the germline V gene. The length of the CDR3 is 16 residues. The V end lost 5 bases, the J end lost 0 bases, and 11 bases lay between the germline ends. The CDR3 sequence is CASSRGVFSYNSPLHF. Here the CDR3 DNA reads TGTGCCAGCAGCCGCGGGGTCTTCTCCTATAATTCACCCCTCCACTTT. The full variable domain, in which reference TRBV7-6 and TRBJ1-6 provide the parts outside the CDR3, is GAGVSQSPRYKVTKRGQDVALRCDPISGHVSLYWYRQALGQGPEFLTYFNYEAQQDKSGLPNDRFSAERPEGSISTLTIQRTEQRDSAMYRCASSRGVFSYNSPLHFGNGTRLTVT.

A few counts support this clonotype. The chain carries TRBV28 and TRBJ1-2, with TRBD1 matching 8 bases. V was pared by 8 bases and J by 3 bases, with 8 bases of the junction left unmatched. Germline-derived CDR1 and CDR2 are MDHEN and SYDVKM. The CDR3 spans 14 residues. CDR3 nucleotides: TGTGCCAGCGCGACAGGGGCAGAGCACTATGGCTACACCTTC. It encodes CASATGAEHYGYTF.

V is TRBV19 and J is TRBJ1-1; 8 positions agree with TRBD1. CDR3 length equals 15 residues. Unmatched junction bases numbered 4, after V lost 3 bases and J lost 1 base. CDR1 is LNHDA, CDR2 SQIVND, per germline (reference sequence). The CDR3 DNA follows: TGTGCCAGTAGTATTATGACAGGGGCGAACACTGAAGCTTTCTTT. Amino acid sequence: CASSIMTGANTEAFF.

The chain couples TRBV6-5 to TRBJ1-1; D unclear. The CDR3 runs 13 residues. V was shortened by 4 bases and J by 9 bases, with 15 bases between the two germline ends. CDR1 MNHEY and CDR2 SVGAGI come from the germline V gene. The CDR3 is CASSSHMDRKAFF. As DNA, the CDR3 is TGTGCCAGCAGTTCCCACATGGATAGGAAAGCTTTCTTT.

A remark on this clonotype: A much larger clone differs by one base, so this may be a read error. CDR3 sequence (DNA): TGCGCCAGCAGCCAAGAGAGGGGAAACACCATATATTTT. This translates into CASSQERGNTIYF. The chain is built from TRBV4-1 and TRBJ1-3; no clear D. The V end was cut by 0 bases, the J end by 4 bases, with 4 bases between. This CDR3 region has 13 residues. From germline, CDR1 is MGHRA and CDR2 YSYEKL.

The chain is built from TRBV18 and TRBJ1-1; D call uncertain. Trimming stripped 4 bases from V and 3 bases from J, with 9 bases between. Germline loops: CDR1 KGHSH, CDR2 LQKENI. The CDR3 runs to 13 residues. The CDR3 region has the DNA TGTGCCAGCTCACGATCGAGGGACACTGAAGCTTTCTTT. Its translation is CASSRSRDTEAFF.

In this sample, this clonotype turned up once. The chain employs TRBV20-1 and TRBJ2-3, with 8 bases fitting TRBD2. The CDR3 is 15 amino acids. With 6 bases clipped from V and 6 bases from J, the junction kept 14 bases outside the gene matches. The V gene's germline CDR1 is DFQATT and CDR2 SNEGSKA (reference sequence). CDR3 protein: CSAPVVAGMIDTQYF. The DNA for the CDR3 is TGCAGTGCCCCGGTGGTAGCGGGAATGATTGATACGCAGTATTTT.

The V and J genes are TRBV6-8 and TRBJ2-3; D might be TRBD2 (6 bases). Trimming removed 6 bases at V and 2 bases at J, with 18 bases between. Germline CDR1 reads MNHGY; CDR2 reads SAAAGT. CDR3 size: 16 residues. DNA of the CDR3: TGTGCCAGCAGGCTCGTGGGGGGACGTTACACAGATACGCAGTATTTT. Translated: CASRLVGGRYTDTQYF.

This clonotype occurred many times. The genes are TRBV11-3 and TRBJ1-4; 8 bases are shared with TRBD1. The germline V gene has CDR1 SGHNT and CDR2 YENEEA. The CDR3 extends over 13 amino acids. Losses at the gene ends were 8 bases for V and 6 bases for J; bases not matched to a gene: 5. The CDR3, as DNA: TGTGCCAGCTCAGGGGGCTCCGATGAAAAACTGTTTTTT. Amino acid sequence: CASSGGSDEKLFF.

The chain recombines TRBV28 with TRBJ2-1, with 8 positions matching TRBD2. This CDR3 is 15 amino acids long. Germline CDR1 and CDR2: MDHEN and SYDVKM. V was clipped by 3 bases and J by 7 bases; unmatched bases: 8. This CDR3 is CASSFGREALNEQFF. Written as DNA, the CDR3 is TGTGCCAGCAGTTTCGGGCGGGAGGCCTTGAATGAGCAGTTCTTC.

This clonotype was detected a few times. V gene TRBV28 combines with J gene TRBJ1-2; unclear D gene. The V gene's germline CDR1 is MDHEN and CDR2 SYDVKM. CDR3 length: 15 amino acids. V gave up 6 bases and J gave up 0 bases, with 14 bases separating them. DNA of the CDR3: TGTGCCAGCAGCGACCCCTCCGGCGCTAACTATGGCTACACCTTC. Translation: CASSDPSGANYGYTF.

CDR3 bases: TGTGCCAGCAGCCCCGTTTACAATGAGCAGTTCTTC. Protein: CASSPVYNEQFF. V and J are TRBV6-2 or TRBV6-3 and TRBJ2-1; D is undetermined. CDR3 length: 12 amino acids. CDR1 MNHEY and CDR2 SVGEGT come from the germline V gene. V gave up 6 bases and J gave up 4 bases, with 7 bases separating them.

This chain connects TRBV12-5 to TRBJ2-3; D possibly matches TRBD1 or TRBD2 (5 bases each). The germline V and J ends were trimmed by 5 bases and 4 bases, with 13 bases remaining between them. Per germline, CDR1 LGHNT and CDR2 FRNRAP. The CDR3 is 14 amino acids. The CDR3 region is CASGMGESADTQYF. The CDR3 nucleotides read TGTGCTAGTGGTATGGGGGAGTCGGCAGATACGCAGTATTTT.

This clonotype occurred a few times. This chain connects TRBV19 to TRBJ2-6; tentatively, D is TRBD2 (6 bases). Looked up from germline, CDR1 is LNHDA and CDR2 is SQIVND (reference sequence). The CDR3 length is 15 residues. Trimming took 3 bases from V and 4 from J, leaving 10 bases between them. This chain's CDR3 is CASSIGEAGANVLTF. CDR3 bases: TGTGCCAGTAGTATCGGGGAGGCCGGGGCCAACGTCCTGACTTTC.

The chain joins TRBV6-2 or TRBV6-3 to TRBJ2-5; D gene ambiguous. Per germline, CDR1 MNHEY and CDR2 SVGEGT. V was trimmed by 6 bases and J by 4 bases, leaving 21 bases between them. This CDR3 contains 16 residues. CDR3 region: CASRPRPPLDGETQYF. The CDR3 DNA reads as TGTGCCAGCAGGCCCCGTCCCCCGCTAGATGGAGAGACCCAGTACTTC.

This clonotype was seen more than once but under ten times. The chain carries TRBV10-3 and TRBJ2-1; D possibly corresponds to TRBD2 (6 bases). The CDR3 totals 12 residues. Trimming took 4 bases from V and 10 from J, leaving 11 bases between them. Germline V gene lookup returns CDR1 ENHRY and CDR2 SYGVKD. CDR3 residues: CAISALASEQFF. The CDR3 nucleotides are TGTGCCATCAGTGCCCTAGCGAGCGAGCAGTTCTTC.